The next 9 T cell receptor beta chains were all read from a single sample in a study of post-analysis software for immune sequencing data. Points from the study as a whole: TRBV5-6, TRBV5-1 and TRBV20-1 were among several TRBV segments more frequent in patients than controls.

No antigen is known for these receptors. cDNA libraries of TCR beta carried unique molecular identifiers. From the PCR reads, TCRdb called clonotypes with MiXCR, one entry per CDR3 protein. The repertoire holds hundreds of thousands of distinct CDR3 sequences, with around 60% as singletons. Sample: blood. The receptors come from a girl aged 2-15 years with multiple sclerosis.

The CDR3: CASGDESHTQYF. CDR3 nucleotides: TGTGCCAGCGGGGACGAGTCTCATACGCAGTATTTT. The chain carries TRBV12-3 or TRBV12-4 and TRBJ2-3; D is perhaps TRBD1 or TRBD2 (5 bases each). Between the trimmed V and J ends, which lost 8 bases and 7 bases, there was a span of 13 bases. This CDR3 spans 12 amino acids.

This clonotype was seen more than once but under ten times. J is TRBJ2-7 and V is TRBV7-2; no definite D call. The CDR3 is 15 amino acids. Germline V CDR1 and CDR2: SGHTA, FQGNSA. V lost 5 bases and J 3 bases, leaving 17 bases between the germline ends. The CDR3 DNA reads TGTGCCAGCAGCCCCTTTGGAGACGGTTACTACGAGCAGTACTTC. Its protein product is CASSPFGDGYYEQYF. The full variable domain, rest sourced from reference TRBV7-2 and TRBJ2-7, is GAGVSQSPSNKVTEKGKDVELRCDPISGHTALYWYRQSLGQGLEFLIYFQGNSAPDKSGLPSDRFSAERTGGSVSTLTIQRTQQEDSAVYLCASSPFGDGYYEQYFGPGTRLTVT.

The chain combines TRBV12-3 or TRBV12-4 with TRBJ1-4; D not certain. The length of the CDR3 is 16 residues. The V end was cut by 3 bases, the J end by 0 bases, with 11 bases between. The CDR3 DNA is TGTGCCAGCAGTTTTTTTGTTGGGGCAACTAATGAAAAACTGTTTTTT. Translating it yields CASSFFVGATNEKLFF.

In this sample, this clonotype turned up a few times. The V gene is TRBV18, the J gene TRBJ1-1, with a weak D call TRBD1 (5 bases). This CDR3 has 13 residues. V was clipped by 3 bases and J by 1 base, with 6 bases between them. Germline V gene sequence: CDR1 KGHSH, CDR2 LQKENI. Here the CDR3 reads CASSPRGNTEAFF. CDR3 nucleotides: TGTGCCAGCTCACCGAGGGGGAACACTGAAGCTTTCTTT.

A few counts support this clonotype. The chain recombines TRBV25-1 with TRBJ2-3; D perhaps matches TRBD1 (6 bases). Trimming shortened V by 3 bases and J by 4 bases, and 20 bases separated the two germline ends. Germline V CDR1 and CDR2: MGHDK, SYGVNS. The CDR3 is made up of 17 amino acids. Here the CDR3 DNA reads TGTGCCAGCAGTGACCTGGGACGCCTGGGGACACCAGATACGCAGTATTTT. Protein: CASSDLGRLGTPDTQYF. Looking up the rest from reference TRBV25-1 and TRBJ2-3 gives the full variable domain: EADIYQTPRYLVIGTGKKITLECSQTMGHDKMYWYQQDPGMELHLIHYSYGVNSTEKGDLSSESTVSRIRTEHFPLTLESARPSHTSQYLCASSDLGRLGTPDTQYFGPGTRLTVL.

The chain has TRBV6-1 and TRBJ2-7; tentative D call: TRBD2 (7 bases). V was pared by 7 bases and J by 2 bases, with 12 bases between. This CDR3 region has 13 residues. Germline V gene sequence: CDR1 MNHNS, CDR2 SASEGT. The CDR3 protein is CASTGGGTYEQYF. CDR3 in DNA: TGTGCCAGCACCGGCGGGGGCACCTACGAGCAGTACTTC.

J is TRBJ2-1 and V is TRBV20-1, with 8 bases lining up with TRBD2. CDR1 DFQATT and CDR2 SNEGSKA come from the germline V gene (reference sequence). The CDR3 covers 11 residues. Trimming took 6 bases from V and 12 from J; bases not matched to a gene: 7. CDR3 amino acids: CSAGGAVGQFF. The CDR3 DNA reads as TGCAGTGCCGGGGGGGCCGTCGGGCAGTTCTTC.

This chain connects TRBV25-1 to TRBJ2-7, with D unresolved. V lost 6 bases to trimming and J lost 3 bases, with 18 bases between them. Germline CDR1 MGHDK, CDR2 SYGVNS. This CDR3 region has 15 residues. In DNA form, the CDR3 reads TGTGCCAGCAGCGAAGGTGAGGACGGCCTCTACGAGCAGTACTTC. This gives the protein CASSEGEDGLYEQYF.

V usage is TRBV4-1 and J usage is TRBJ2-1; 8 bases are a match to TRBD2. V lost 1 base and J lost 9; bases outside the gene matches: 11. The CDR3 totals 16 residues. Per germline, CDR1 MGHRA and CDR2 YSYEKL. CDR3 residues: CASSQAGWETSVEQFF. CDR3 in DNA: TGCGCCAGCAGCCAAGCGGGTTGGGAGACTAGCGTTGAGCAGTTCTTC.